The table lists the clone carrying this T cell receptor beta chain with many counts. Its matching antigen is unknown. The data were obtained in a study of early T cells in non-severe SARS-CoV-2 infection. Study summary: Unpaired chains resulted from sequencing bulk RNA of unsorted whole blood.

Germline CDR1 LGHNA, CDR2 YNFKEQ. With 0 bases clipped from V and 8 bases from J, the junction kept 8 bases outside the gene matches. The CDR3 has 16 amino acids. Unique molecular identifier tags were affixed to discrete cDNA molecules. From the 5' RACE reads, TCRdb called clonotypes with MiXCR, one entry per CDR3 protein. The repertoire consists of roughly 52,000 distinct CDR3 sequences, with 5% to 7.5% occurring once and the leading ten covering 4.5% to 6%. Points from the study as a whole: Sequences matched to VDJdb favored anti-spike CD8 responses, while private and CD4 specificities were missed.

This chain connects TRBV4-2 to TRBJ2-1, with 9 bases fitting TRBD1. This TCR came from an adult who was a healthcare worker with PCR-confirmed SARS-CoV-2 infection or an uninfected control (not recorded which). The specimen was whole blood, collected at baseline. CDR3 DNA sequence: TGTGCCAGCAGCCAAGATTCGGGACAGGGCGTTTATGAGCAGTTCTTC. Translated, it gives CASSQDSGQGVYEQFF.